This T cell receptor beta chain was documented in a study of control samples from healthy donors and cancer patients. Trimming pared 10 bases from V and 1 base from J, leaving 7 bases between. The CDR3 contains 11 residues. Germline V gives CDR1 LNHDA, CDR2 SQIVND (reference sequence). Method: immunoSEQ multiplex PCR; TCRdb's copy keeps in-frame clones and lacks some. Counted here are 90,000 to 150,000 clones, about 91% occurring once; the ten biggest clones make up around 3.4%. This TCR was recovered from a man aged 40-49 years in good health. J is TRBJ1-1 and V is TRBV19; D not resolved. Input material: blood. The DNA for the CDR3 is TGTGCCATCAGACAGAACACTGAAGCTTTCTTT. Translation: CAIRQNTEAFF. The variable domain in full, with the rest retrieved from reference TRBV19 and TRBJ1-1, is DGGITQSPKYLFRKEGQNVTLSCEQNLNHDAMYWYRQDPGQGLRLIYYSQIVNDFQKGDIAEGYSVSREKKESFPLTVTSAQKNPTAFYLCAIRQNTEAFFGQGTRLTVV.